A selection of T cell receptor beta chains follows, all from one sample in a study of spatial heterogeneity in lung cancer. One entry per CDR3 protein, called by TCRdb with MiXCR from the 5' RACE reads. The data contain approximately 7,800 distinct CDR3 sequences, 8.6% of them seen just once; the ten biggest clones take up approximately 46%. Sequences were derived from PBMCs, sampled at surgery. These receptors all come from a male donor with early-stage non-small cell lung cancer. Both conserved end residues are trimmed from each CDR3. Each record gives: V gene, CDR3 protein.

V gene: TRBV7-2; CDR3 protein: ASSIGQGGNEQF
V gene: TRBV7-2; CDR3 protein: ASSLPRLAGGYLF
V gene: TRBV24-1; CDR3 protein: ATSKDSRYGYT
V gene: TRBV28; CDR3 protein: ASSSGQGGHYGYT
V gene: TRBV9; CDR3 protein: ASSAGTGPYEQY
V gene: TRBV19; CDR3 protein: ASRGGRALGEQF
V gene: TRBV13; CDR3 protein: ASSFAGREQY
V gene: TRBV19; CDR3 protein: ASRRVGQYGYT
V gene: TRBV12-3/TRBV12-4; CDR3 protein: ASTIGPPAGWNEQF
V gene: TRBV5-1; CDR3 protein: ASSQPDSKETQY
V gene: TRBV5-1; CDR3 protein: ASSFVSSYEQY
V gene: TRBV24-1; CDR3 protein: ATSDFEGNQY
V gene: TRBV28; CDR3 protein: ASSRARSGNSYEQY
V gene: TRBV20-1; CDR3 protein: SAGQNAHNEQF
V gene: TRBV7-2; CDR3 protein: ASSLALGAGGNTIY
V gene: TRBV3-1; CDR3 protein: ASSQDSGRGGNTIY
V gene: TRBV20-1; CDR3 protein: SARDGPWTGGPRGDTQY
V gene: TRBV10-3; CDR3 protein: AIAPGPNPYEQY